The clone carrying this T cell receptor (beta chain) has a single count. The germline CDR1 and CDR2 sequences are LGHNA and YNFKEQ. This CDR3 is built from 15 residues. J lost 1 base, V lost 0 bases, and 3 bases had no gene match. This specimen belongs to a study of blood T cell repertoires in COVID-19. Study background: The study drew acute and convalescent COVID-19 samples from the United States, Italy and Spain. PBMCs, B-cell-depleted T cells, or T cells provided the cDNA or gDNA that made up the material.

Under the authors' procedure: From reference gene primer amplification, estimates of nucleated cell counts were derived. Using immunoSEQ multiplex PCR, the repertoire was profiled, and TCRdb retains in-frame clones only, with some absent. V and J calls plus clone size are reproduced from that table; the DNA served to infer D and trimming. This sample has approximately 290,000 clones, with 80% to 95% found just once. Enrollment of patients from Seattle took place during active infection, with longitudinal follow-up. V usage is TRBV4-2 and J usage is TRBJ2-7, with 7 bases identical to TRBD2. Input material: peripheral blood. This clonotype originated in a woman aged 30 to 39 with COVID-19, enrolled during active disease. CDR3 region: CASSQEREHSYEQYF. Written as DNA, the CDR3 is TGTGCCAGCAGCCAAGAGCGGGAGCATTCCTACGAGCAGTACTTC.